The T cell receptor (beta chain) under discussion was sequenced for a study of cytomegalovirus exposure and HLA in healthy donors (dated by TCRdb to between 2016 and 2019). With respect to the entire study: In an earlier analysis of some 610 of the donors, 276 Gb of sequence data and approximately 100 million unique TCR beta sequences from 150 million to 200 million T cells were reported. An early release that covered fewer than 750 HLA-typed donors contained about 300 gigabases of sequencing data and 65 million to 100 million unique TCR sequences. The genetic ancestry cluster associated with self-reported Caucasian donors included 81% of the 398 genotyped donors. The study aimed to test whether signatures of past pathogen exposure could be identified by cataloging public T cell receptors. The study used immunosequencing to profile the T cell repertoires of hundreds of subjects and linked those repertoires to cytomegalovirus serostatus. Besides the first cohort of approximately 710 subjects, a separate validation cohort made up of roughly 120 different subjects was used. To predict cytomegalovirus infection status, the study combined high-throughput TCR immunosequencing, statistical association of individual TCRs with disease status, and machine learning. In a later analysis, previously published TCR beta repertoires from some 640 donors were re-analyzed and high-resolution HLA genotyping was added so that TCR occurrence patterns could be studied. Rather than using new phenotypic data, the later analysis identified candidate immune exposures from TCR beta sequences and from how often those sequences occurred across donors. An earlier analysis of around 580 of the donors used high-throughput TCR beta sequencing to judge whether each TCR beta V gene segment behaved as functional or pseudogenic. Donor age, sex, ethnicity and CMV serostatus were compiled together with the repertoire data. In a later genetic analysis, genome-wide SNP genotypes for about 65% of the 666 donors were used, and that subset was treated as a discovery cohort. Every discovery cohort repertoire had been produced on one sequencing platform. HLA typing included class I and class II loci at four-digit resolution. The number of typed donors differed by locus: roughly 620-630 for A, B, C, DRB1 and DQB1; 500 to 550 for DQA1; 600 to 610 for DPA1; and roughly 470 for DPB1. Because of strong linkage in the cohort, 5 or 6 DR-DQ haplotypes were treated as single units for association and clustering. Among roughly 400 genotyped donors of the cohort, an average of 235,054 unique TCR beta nucleotide sequences were sequenced per donor, roughly 20% of them non-productive. Overall results and qualifications from the work: A further reported finding was that TCR beta sequences accurately predicted the HLA-A and HLA-B alleles for most subjects in the first cohort. Because counts were too low, 15 to 20 rarely observed V segments, including chromosome 9 orphons, were excluded from the earlier analysis of several hundred of the donors. Compared with equally common non-associated chains, HLA-associated TCR beta chains in a later analysis were more clonally expanded and had lower generation probabilities. The 87-base-pair reads could not distinguish some IMGT-functional V segments, including TRBV6-2 and TRBV6-3, so those segments were excluded. V-gene and J-gene trimming of TCR beta chains was associated with a missense DCLRE1C variant in a later genetic analysis, and the association was replicated in an independent cohort. Only TCR beta chains were sequenced in this cohort, and the absence of alpha or paired-chain data limited detectable features. In a later analysis, most CMV-associated TCR beta chains were found to appear HLA-restricted, with HLA associations seemingly driven largely by CMV exposure. In vitro tests confirmed that three of the cytomegalovirus-associated TCR beta chains recognize cytomegalovirus antigens. A cluster of highly shared sequence variants was judged likely to represent a technical artifact of the sequencing pipeline. According to the authors, the approach could potentially be generalized to other disease states and immunological phenotypes. Broadly in line with IMGT annotations, most TCR beta V segments showed up in productive rearrangements about 87% or about 30% of the time in an earlier analysis of 587 of the donors. Assigning TCR associations to individual alleles was difficult when HLA alleles, especially DR and DQ, strongly co-occurred. Because some donors lacked HLA typing at each locus, the association tests relied only on the typed subset. Correlated functional status among segregating V segments might reflect linkage disequilibrium, but an unknown experimental factor could not be ruled out. A later analysis associated about 17,000 TCR beta sequences with specific HLA alleles at a false discovery rate of 0.05. Most TCR sequences were seen in very few donors, while some public TCRs were found in many individuals. Immune exposure information for the cohort was limited to CMV serostatus. The presence/absence analyses assumed that sequencing depth was roughly uniform across donors, and that assumption may not be true. In both the original and validation cohorts, the classifier was reported to diagnose cytomegalovirus status with high specificity and sensitivity. Compared with the roughly 670-donor mean, donors in an Asian-associated ancestry cluster had fewer N-insertions in productive TCRs, according to a later genetic analysis. A later analysis found that TCR association rates varied across HLA loci, with DRB1 alleles showing the most associated TCRs and HLA-C alleles the fewest. A total of 150 to 200 TCR beta chains were listed by the study as associated with cytomegalovirus. In a later analysis, several top co-occurrence clusters were reported to appear linked to parvovirus B19, influenza, CMV and Epstein-Barr virus.

Reading the germline V gene (reference sequence) gives CDR1 MNHNY and CDR2 SVGAGI. The CDR3 has 15 amino acids, counting the end cysteine and phenylalanine. Only CDR3 DNA is held: 45 bases, read in frame from base 1. V is trimmed back by 6 bases and J by 7 bases, and the junction contains 7 bases that no gene match accounts for. In total, 630 or so healthy bone marrow donors made up the cohort. All cohort members were sampled while nominally healthy, although unrecorded immune exposures were likely present. The donor tested CMV seronegative and was one of the 352 seronegative cohort members. Every donor gave a peripheral blood sample, and the peripheral blood mononuclear cells from that sample were used for TCR beta sequencing. Genomic DNA was extracted from the blood cell samples with the Qiagen DNeasy Blood Extraction Kit. Library construction relied on the immunoSEQ multiplex PCR assay. A mixture of 60 forward primers for TCR Vbeta segments and 13 reverse primers for TCR Jbeta segments was used in the multiplex PCR. The CDR3 region of rearranged TCR beta genes was amplified from genomic DNA with a multiplex PCR assay. Amplified TCR beta libraries were sequenced as 87-base-pair reads on the Illumina HiSeq System. On the authors' methods: Across the 666 repertoires, a later analysis counted 80 million or so unique TCR beta chains, around 11 million of which were shared by at least two donors. To remove PCR and sequencing errors, raw reads were error-corrected and collapsed into unique sequences using a nearest-neighbor algorithm that merged closely related sequences. Alignment of CDR3 sequences to IMGT reference sequences was used to assign V, D and J gene segments. For a sequence to be retained, a match of at least six nucleotides was required to both a V gene segment and a J gene segment. Rearrangements were classified as productive when the CDR3 lacked stop codons and remained in frame with V and J, and all other rearrangements were classified as non-productive. CDR3 was defined by IMGT convention, running from the second conserved V-encoded cysteine to the conserved J-encoded phenylalanine. The earlier analysis of roughly 590 of the donors excluded sequences that lacked an unambiguous match to a single V gene segment. An earlier analysis of several hundred of the donors called V segments functional above 56.7% productive rearrangements and segregating when the between-donor standard deviation exceeded 5%. To diagnose cytomegalovirus status from the catalog of TCR beta chain sequences, a statistical classification framework was built. A later analysis assigned V and J genes by comparing TCR nucleotide sequences with IMGT/GENE-DB human TR gene sequences. Using the TCRdist pipeline, a later analysis assigned CDR3 sequences along with most-parsimonious VDJ recombination scenarios. In a later analysis, every TCR beta chain was defined by the combination of its CDR3 amino acid sequence and its V-gene family, and reads without a unique V-gene family were dropped. In a later analysis, nearly 600 highly shared, low-generation-probability nucleotide sequences were removed to address suspected cross-contamination and a sequencing artifact. For each public chain, a later analysis derived a clonal expansion index from normalized ranks of inferred template counts within each repertoire. Generation probabilities in a later analysis came from a VDJ recombination model fitted to out-of-frame rearrangements, and those results were checked against IGoR. In a later analysis, hypergeometric tests were used to score TCR-TCR, TCR-HLA and TCR-CMV co-occurrence, with a repertoire-size bias correction applied to TCR pairs. In a later analysis, false discovery rates were estimated by permuting HLA or CMV assignments 20 times. In a later analysis, co-occurring TCRs were grouped with DBSCAN, and TCRdist sequence similarity was added when clustering was performed within HLA-allele-positive subsets. Repertoires with fewer than 30,000 or more than 120,000 public chains were left out of co-occurrence clustering, as were about five repertoires with anomalous nucleotide sharing. TCRdb stores this immuneACCESS table with in-frame sequences only. Part of the clones is absent; in the studies checked, under half of the shortfall reflects unresolved V genes, and no reason is known for the rest. The V and J calls and the clone size are those of that table, but D and trimming were determined from the DNA. The sample data list roughly 100,000 clones, and about 70% of these were observed just once. 3.2% of the sample is taken by the ten largest.

For this clone: Its antigen target is currently unknown. No much larger clone is present one base from it, and per-base qualities are unavailable.

The receptor was derived from a man aged 25 to 40 in good health and CMV-seronegative. The sample was PBMCs. The V and J genes are TRBV6-6 and TRBJ1-4; TRBD1 agrees with 11 junctional bases. The CDR3 loop reads CASRIPGQGVEKLFF. The DNA sequence is given as TGTGCCAGCAGGATCCCGGGACAGGGGGTTGAAAAACTGTTTTTT.